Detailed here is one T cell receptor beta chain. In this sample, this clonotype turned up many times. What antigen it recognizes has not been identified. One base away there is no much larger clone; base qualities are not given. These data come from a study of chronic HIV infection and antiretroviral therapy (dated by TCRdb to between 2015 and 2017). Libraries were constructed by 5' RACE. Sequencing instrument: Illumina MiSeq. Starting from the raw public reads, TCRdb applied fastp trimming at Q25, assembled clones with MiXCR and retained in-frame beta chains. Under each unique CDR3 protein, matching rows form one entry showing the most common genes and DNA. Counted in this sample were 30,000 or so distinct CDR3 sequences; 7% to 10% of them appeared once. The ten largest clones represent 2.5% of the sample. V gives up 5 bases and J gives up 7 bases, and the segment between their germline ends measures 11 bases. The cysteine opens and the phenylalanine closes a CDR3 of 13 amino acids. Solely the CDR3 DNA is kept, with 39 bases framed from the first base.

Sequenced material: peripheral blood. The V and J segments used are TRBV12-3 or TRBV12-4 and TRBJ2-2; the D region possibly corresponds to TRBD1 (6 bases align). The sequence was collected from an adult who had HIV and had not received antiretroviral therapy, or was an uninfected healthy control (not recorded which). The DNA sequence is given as TGTGCCAGCAGTAGGACAGCCAACGGGGAGCTGTTTTTT. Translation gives CASSRTANGELFF.